This T cell receptor (beta chain) was found in a study of low-dose radiotherapy and immunotherapy resistance in tumors. Study-level information: Cyclophosphamide infusions of 200 mg/m2 came every two weeks, one day before radiation-immunotherapy. Daily, from cycle 1 day 1 and for four cycles, patients took oral aspirin 300 mg.

Described time point: after trial treatment. Treatment reported: LDRT plus nivolumab, ipilimumab, low-dose cyclophosphamide and aspirin (RACIN trial). A remark on this clonotype: A far larger clone is only one base removed, so a read error is likely.

With TRAV- and TRBV-specific primers, first-strand cDNA was made, covering the alpha and beta chains. A constant-region primer paired with the V-primer adapter amplified TCRs over about 20 PCR cycles. TCRdb itself ran the reads through MiXCR, one entry per CDR3 protein. There are tens of thousands of distinct CDR3 sequences in the sample; under 25% occur only once, and roughly 13% lies in the top ten. Sequences were derived from PBMCs, sampled after low-dose radiotherapy plus immunotherapy. This sequence originates from a female donor with ovarian cancer.

The CDR3 reads CASSQPSGTSGTKYTGELFF. The CDR3 nucleotides read TGCGCCAGCAGCCAACCCTCGGGGACTAGCGGGACGAAGTACACCGGGGAGCTGTTTTTT. V and J are TRBV2 and TRBJ2-2; 13 bases match TRBD2. Germline CDR1 is SNHLY and CDR2 is FYNNEI. CDR3 length: 20 residues.